This is a list of T cell receptor beta chains from one sample in a study of OX40 agonist ivuxolimab in advanced cancers. This table comes from immunoSEQ multiplex PCR, and its TCRdb copy is limited to in-frame clones, with some not included. There are some 86,000 clones in the sample; around 82% occur only once, and roughly 3.4% lies in the top ten. The starting material was CD4+ or CD8+ T cells sorted from blood, obtained in a trial of the OX40 agonist ivuxolimab. Source of these receptors: an adult with an advanced solid tumor such as melanoma, head and neck, liver or kidney cancer. Both conserved end residues are part of each CDR3. A D gene is named only where the DNA matches it firmly. Rows may omit the clone size; those that give it use once, few, many or a size class.

clone_size j_call cdr3_length v_call d_call cdr3_nt cdr3_aa
. TRBJ1-1 12 TRBV30 . TGTGCCTGGAGGGATTGGCACACTGAAGCTTTCTTT CAWRDWHTEAFF
. TRBJ2-7 16 TRBV7-6 TRBD2 TGTGCCAGCAGCTCCGAGCGGGGCGGAGCCGGCTACGAGCAGTACTTC CASSSERGGAGYEQYF
. TRBJ2-1 15 TRBV7-3 TRBD1 TGTGCCAGCAGCCGGGGACAGGGGAGCTTCAATGAGCAGTTCTTC CASSRGQGSFNEQFF
once TRBJ2-2 16 TRBV2 . TGTGCCAGCAGTCAAGACGGCACATATAACACCGGGGAGCTGTTTTTT CASSQDGTYNTGELFF
. TRBJ2-4 13 TRBV15 . TGTGCCACCAGTCTTCCAGCCAAAAACATTCAGTACTTC CATSLPAKNIQYF
. TRBJ2-2 14 TRBV30 . TGTGCCTGGGGACAGAAAAGAAACACCGGGGAGCTGTTTTTT CAWGQKRNTGELFF
. TRBJ1-5 15 TRBV6-6 . TGTGCCAGCAGTTACGGAAGGTATAGCAATCAGCCCCAGCATTTT CASSYGRYSNQPQHF
. TRBJ2-7 15 TRBV5-1 TRBD2 TGCGCCAGCAGCCCCGGACTAGCCGACTCCTACGAGCAGTACTTC CASSPGLADSYEQYF
. TRBJ1-1 16 TRBV12-5 TRBD1 TGTGCTAGTGGCTTCGGGACAGGAGTAAGAAACACTGAAGCTTTCTTT CASGFGTGVRNTEAFF
. TRBJ2-1 16 TRBV4-1 TRBD2 TGCGCCAGCAGCCCCCTAGGACTAGCGGGCCTTAATGAGCAGTTCTTC CASSPLGLAGLNEQFF
. TRBJ2-7 15 TRBV28 TRBD2 TGTGCCAGCAGCGGGCCCCTAGCGGGAACCTACGAGCAGTACTTC CASSGPLAGTYEQYF
. TRBJ1-4 15 TRBV28 . TGTGCCAGGCCAACCGCGGAGGCAACTAATGAAAAACTGTTTTTT CARPTAEATNEKLFF
. TRBJ1-2 15 TRBV10-3 . TGTGCCATCAGTGAGTCAGGGGGATTCGGCTATGGCTACACCTTC CAISESGGFGYGYTF
. TRBJ2-2 14 TRBV6-4 TRBD1 TGTGCCAGCAGTGAGACAGGGGACACCGGGGAGCTGTTTTTT CASSETGDTGELFF
once TRBJ2-1 12 TRBV5-1 . TGCGCCAGCAGCTTTGGAGCAGATGAGCAGTTCTTC CASSFGADEQFF
. TRBJ2-3 14 TRBV19 . TGTGCCAGTAGTTGGGACGGTGGCGCAGATACGCAGTATTTT CASSWDGGADTQYF
. TRBJ2-7 16 TRBV28 . TGTGCCAGCAGTTTATGGGGCCCAGGGGGGGGCTACGAGCAGTACTTC CASSLWGPGGGYEQYF
. TRBJ2-7 15 TRBV10-1 TRBD1 TGCGCCAGCAGTGCTTCGACAGGGAGTGACTACGAGCAGTACTTC CASSASTGSDYEQYF
. TRBJ2-1 14 TRBV11-3 TRBD2 TGTGCCAGCAGCCCAGGGACTAGTTTAAGTGAGCAGTTCTTC CASSPGTSLSEQFF
. TRBJ1-5 13 TRBV30 . TGTGCCTGGACCCTCGGGAACAATCAGCCCCAGCATTTT CAWTLGNNQPQHF
. TRBJ1-4 13 TRBV30 TRBD1 TGTGCCTGGGCGGGACAGCCTAATGAAAAACTGTTTTTT CAWAGQPNEKLFF
. TRBJ2-7 14 TRBV5-4 . TGTGCCAGCAGCATAAGACCCCAGGGCTACGAGCAGTACTTC CASSIRPQGYEQYF
. TRBJ2-7 11 TRBV20-1 . TGCAGTGCTAGGGACGACTACGAGCAGTACTTC CSARDDYEQYF
. TRBJ2-7 16 TRBV15 . TGTGCCACCAGCAGAGATCGGAGAACCAGCTCCTACGAGCAGTACTTC CATSRDRRTSSYEQYF
. TRBJ1-3 15 TRBV4-2 . TGTGCCAGCAGCCAAGAGATCCTTGGGTTAAACACCATATATTTT CASSQEILGLNTIYF
few TRBJ1-5 13 TRBV27 . TGTGCCAGCAGTTTCGTTGTTGGACAGCCCCAGCATTTT CASSFVVGQPQHF
. TRBJ2-3 17 TRBV7-2 . TGTGCCAGCAGCTCCCCCGGGGGCCACGACAGGGCGTATACGCAGTATTTT CASSSPGGHDRAYTQYF
few TRBJ2-5 15 TRBV27 TRBD2 TGTGCCAGCAGTTTAGGGGGAGGGGCCCAGGAGACCCAGTACTTC CASSLGGGAQETQYF
. TRBJ1-2 16 TRBV5-1 TRBD1 TGCGCCAGCAGTTTCGAACCCGGGACAGGAGTTTATGGCTACACCTTC CASSFEPGTGVYGYTF
once TRBJ2-1 13 TRBV5-1 TRBD2 TGCGCCAGCAGCCCAGGGACTATCTATGAGCAGTTCTTC CASSPGTIYEQFF
. TRBJ1-1 16 TRBV5-1 TRBD1 TGCGCCAGCAGCCTGGATGGGACAGGGGTAGACACTGAAGCTTTCTTT CASSLDGTGVDTEAFF
. TRBJ2-1 17 TRBV19 . TGTGCCAGTAGTAGCCTCGGGACACTGGCACCCTACAATGAGCAGTTCTTC CASSSLGTLAPYNEQFF
. TRBJ2-2 13 TRBV9 . TGTGCCAGCAGCTTCGTCACGGCCGGGGAGCTGTTTTTT CASSFVTAGELFF
. TRBJ2-7 14 TRBV5-6 TRBD1 TGTGCCAGCAGCTGGACCTCCGGGACAGACGAGCAGTACTTC CASSWTSGTDEQYF
. TRBJ2-1 15 TRBV6-6 . TGTGCCAGCAGCCCCTCCACTGCCGGGTACAATGAGCAGTTCTTC CASSPSTAGYNEQFF
. TRBJ1-2 14 TRBV30 . TGTGCCTGGAGGGATACGGGGGCTAACTATGGCTACACCTTC CAWRDTGANYGYTF
. TRBJ2-1 14 TRBV7-9 . TGTGCCAGCAGGGTTAGCAGCTCCTACAATGAGCAGTTCTTC CASRVSSSYNEQFF
. TRBJ2-7 14 TRBV19 . TGTGCCAGTAGTTGGGGGGGCTCGTCCCACGAGCAGTACTTC CASSWGGSSHEQYF
. TRBJ2-3 15 TRBV18 . TGTGCCAGCTCACCACGGCGCACTGAAACAGATACGCAGTATTTT CASSPRRTETDTQYF
. TRBJ1-6 17 TRBV2 . TGTGCCAGCAGTGAGGAGGGCAGGGCATACGGTAATTCACCCCTCCACTTT CASSEEGRAYGNSPLHF
. TRBJ1-2 14 TRBV4-1 . TGCGCCAGCAGCCAAGTAACGCCCCTCTATGGCTACACCTTC CASSQVTPLYGYTF
few TRBJ1-4 14 TRBV5-4 . TGTGCCAGCAGCTTGGCAGGGGACAATGAAAAACTGTTTTTT CASSLAGDNEKLFF
. TRBJ2-1 15 TRBV4-2 . TGTGCCAGCAGCCAAGGGCAGGGGCCCCACAATGAGCAGTTCTTC CASSQGQGPHNEQFF
. TRBJ2-3 15 TRBV5-1 TRBD1 TGCGCCAGCAGCTTATCGACAGGGTTGAAAGATACGCAGTATTTT CASSLSTGLKDTQYF
. TRBJ2-1 17 TRBV19 TRBD1 TGTGCCAGTAGTAAGTGGGGACAGGTTTACTCCTACAATGAGCAGTTCTTC CASSKWGQVYSYNEQFF
. TRBJ2-2 15 TRBV28 . TGTGCCAGCACCCCTCACCGGGACGCGACGAGGGAGCTGTTTTTT CASTPHRDATRELFF
. TRBJ2-1 16 TRBV28 . TGTGCCAGCACCAGGGAAGGGGGGAATTCGAGGAATGAGCAGTTCTTC CASTREGGNSRNEQFF
. TRBJ1-5 13 TRBV30 . TGTGCCTGGAGTGTGGAAGGCAATCAGCCCCAGCATTTT CAWSVEGNQPQHF
. TRBJ2-3 19 TRBV7-3 TRBD2 TGTGCCAGCAGCCCGCCTCGGGTGGTAGCGGGAGGGCGTGGAGATACGCAGTATTTT CASSPPRVVAGGRGDTQYF
. TRBJ2-2 15 TRBV19 . TGTGCCAGTAGTATAACGCGGCTGAACACCGGGGAGCTGTTTTTT CASSITRLNTGELFF
. TRBJ2-1 13 TRBV10-2 TRBD1 TGCGCCAGCAGAGAACAGGGGGTGGATGAGCAGTTCTTC CASREQGVDEQFF
once TRBJ2-7 14 TRBV11-3 TRBD1 TGTGCCAGCAGCCCCGGGACAGGGGGATACGAGCAGTACTTC CASSPGTGGYEQYF
. TRBJ2-7 14 TRBV7-9 TRBD2 TGTGCCAGCAGCTTTCCAGCGGGGACCTACGAGCAGTACTTC CASSFPAGTYEQYF
. TRBJ2-3 16 TRBV7-9 TRBD1 TGTGCCAGCAGCCACCATCCAGGGGGTTCGACAGATACGCAGTATTTT CASSHHPGGSTDTQYF
. TRBJ2-1 18 TRBV7-9 TRBD2 TGTGCCAGCAGCCCTCCCCCCCGACTAGCGGGAGCGCGCAATGAGCAGTTCTTC CASSPPPRLAGARNEQFF
. TRBJ2-5 13 TRBV7-7 . TGTGCTAGCAGCCCTCAGGACCAAGAGACCCAGTACTTC CASSPQDQETQYF